These T cell receptor beta chains were read from a single sample in a study of cytomegalovirus exposure and HLA in healthy donors. Profiled with immunoSEQ multiplex PCR; TCRdb holds only in-frame clones, not every one. The table shows about 140,000 clones, with 75% to 85% occurring only once. The sample comprised PBMCs. The receptors here all came from a woman in her forties in good health and CMV-seropositive. The CDR3 runs from the conserved cysteine through the conserved F or W. A D gene is named only where the DNA matches it firmly. Size is omitted from some rows. Given values are once, few, many or a class for expanded clones.

J gene | D gene | clone size | V gene | CDR3 protein | CDR3 DNA
TRBJ2-2 | . | . | TRBV10-1 | CASSTENTGELFF | TGCGCCAGTTCGACAGAAAACACCGGGGAGCTGTTTTTT
TRBJ2-7 | . | . | TRBV19 | CASSGSFGGHHREQYF | TGTGCCAGTAGTGGATCGTTTGGGGGACACCATAGGGAGCAGTACTTC
TRBJ2-7 | TRBD2 | . | TRBV6-1 | CASRNSGSSYEQYF | TGTGCCAGCAGAAACAGCGGGAGCTCCTACGAGCAGTACTTC
TRBJ2-6 | . | . | TRBV27 | CASSLSGVGANVLTF | TGTGCCAGCAGTCTCTCAGGGGTTGGGGCCAACGTCCTGACTTTC
TRBJ1-1 | . | . | TRBV5-1 | CASSIMGEGTEAFF | TGCGCCAGCAGCATCATGGGGGAGGGGACTGAAGCTTTCTTT
TRBJ2-3 | . | . | TRBV5-1 | CASISTGEDTQYF | TGCGCCAGCATTTCTACGGGAGAAGATACGCAGTATTTT
TRBJ2-7 | TRBD2 | . | TRBV18 | CASSPGLAGVNEQYF | TGTGCCAGCTCACCTGGACTAGCGGGAGTCAACGAGCAGTACTTC
TRBJ1-4 | . | . | TRBV2 | CASSERVRTNEKLFF | TGTGCCAGCAGTGAAAGAGTCCGAACTAATGAAAAACTGTTTTTT
TRBJ1-4 | TRBD1 | . | TRBV6-6 | CASSLGQRYEKLFF | TGTGCCAGCAGTTTGGGACAGCGGTATGAAAAACTGTTTTTT
TRBJ1-1 | . | . | TRBV28 | CASSLDTYTEAFF | TGTGCCAGCAGTCTGGACACCTACACTGAAGCTTTCTTT
TRBJ1-1 | . | few | TRBV10-2 | CASRADIGGGTEAFF | TGCGCCAGCAGGGCAGACATCGGGGGAGGCACTGAAGCTTTCTTT
TRBJ1-2 | . | . | TRBV19 | CASSILDSLSRGYTF | TGTGCCAGTAGTATACTGGACAGCCTCTCGCGGGGCTACACCTTC
TRBJ2-5 | . | . | TRBV2 | CASSEVPGEETQYF | TGTGCCAGCAGTGAAGTCCCCGGAGAAGAGACCCAGTACTTC
TRBJ2-5 | . | . | TRBV6-1 | CASRGGQVETQYF | TGTGCCAGCAGGGGTGGTCAGGTAGAGACCCAGTACTTC
TRBJ2-1 | . | . | TRBV5-1 | CASSPDGSSYNEQFF | TGCGCCAGCAGCCCCGACGGGAGCTCCTACAATGAGCAGTTCTTC
TRBJ2-7 | TRBD1 | . | TRBV6-5 | CASSYDRGQQEQYF | TGTGCCAGCAGTTACGACAGGGGGCAGCAGGAGCAGTACTTC
TRBJ2-7 | . | . | TRBV5-6 | CASSLGQNPHEQYF | TGTGCCAGCAGCTTGGGCCAGAATCCCCACGAGCAGTACTTC
TRBJ1-2 | . | . | TRBV18 | CASSIEGVVLRGYTF | TGTGCCAGCTCAATTGAGGGGGTTGTATTGCGTGGCTACACCTTC
TRBJ1-5 | . | . | TRBV6-5 | CASSYSSQGEQPQHF | TGTGCCAGCAGTTACTCGTCACAGGGAGAACAGCCCCAGCATTTT
TRBJ2-3 | . | . | TRBV6-1 | CASSGPTDTQYF | TGTGCCAGCAGTGGGCCCACAGATACGCAGTATTTT
TRBJ2-7 | . | . | TRBV19 | CASPIYEQYF | TGTGCCAGTCCCATCTACGAGCAGTACTTC
TRBJ2-1 | TRBD1 | . | TRBV10-3 | CAHQDRAGEQFF | TGTGCCCACCAGGACAGGGCGGGTGAGCAGTTCTTC
TRBJ2-3 | TRBD2 | . | TRBV5-1 | CASSPGTSGRLTDTQYF | TGCGCCAGCAGCCCCGGGACTAGCGGGAGACTCACAGATACGCAGTATTTT
TRBJ1-5 | . | . | TRBV7-9 | CASSLTGANQPQHF | TGTGCCAGCAGCCTAACAGGTGCCAATCAGCCCCAGCATTTT
TRBJ2-5 | . | . | TRBV27 | CASRGLQETQYF | TGTGCCAGCAGGGGACTGCAAGAGACCCAGTACTTC
TRBJ2-1 | . | . | TRBV13 | CASSLFVAINNEQFF | TGTGCCAGCAGCTTATTTGTAGCTATCAACAATGAGCAGTTCTTC
TRBJ2-3 | TRBD1 | . | TRBV5-6 | CASSVTGSTDTQYF | TGTGCCAGCAGCGTGACAGGGAGCACAGATACGCAGTATTTT
TRBJ1-5 | . | many | TRBV2 | CASRLEGMQPQHF | TGTGCCAGCAGGCTAGAGGGTATGCAGCCCCAGCATTTT
TRBJ2-1 | . | . | TRBV27 | CASSLSLPSSYNEQFF | TGTGCCAGCAGTTTATCGCTACCTAGCTCCTACAATGAGCAGTTCTTC
TRBJ1-4 | TRBD1 | . | TRBV4-2 | CASRGTALATNEKLFF | TGTGCCAGCAGGGGGACAGCGCTTGCAACTAATGAAAAACTGTTTTTT
TRBJ2-2 | TRBD2 | . | TRBV11-2 | CASSRGGTYNTGELFF | TGTGCCAGCAGCAGGGGAGGGACTTATAACACCGGGGAGCTGTTTTTT
TRBJ1-3 | . | . | TRBV7-8 | CASSLIRGSWNTIYF | TGTGCCAGCAGCTTGATAAGGGGAAGTTGGAACACCATATATTTT
TRBJ2-1 | . | . | TRBV28 | CASTSSGAYNEQFF | TGTGCCAGCACCTCGTCGGGGGCCTACAATGAGCAGTTCTTC
TRBJ2-1 | . | few | TRBV7-7 | CASSLVDGSSYNEQFF | TGTGCTAGCAGCTTAGTTGACGGGAGTTCCTACAATGAGCAGTTCTTC
TRBJ2-5 | TRBD1 | . | TRBV2 | CASSRDRGRETQYF | TGTGCCAGCAGTCGGGACAGGGGGCGAGAGACCCAGTACTTC